This T cell receptor beta chain was sequenced during a study of T-cell reconstitution after alpha-beta-depleted transplantation in children. This CDR3 spans 12 amino acids. Between the trimmed V and J ends, which lost 6 bases and 4 bases, there was a span of 9 bases. Library preparation (for TCRbeta) was performed with unique molecular identifiers. Each CDR3 protein is one row after TCRdb ran MiXCR on the PCR reads. The table records 400,000 to 500,000 distinct CDR3 sequences, roughly 11% of them present only once. The TCR comes from a human donor who donated a stem cell graft to a child with acute myeloid leukemia. The V gene is TRBV12-3 or TRBV12-4, the J gene TRBJ2-5; no clear D gene. Here the sequenced sample was PBMCs from the stem cell graft donor, taken from the stem cell graft. The CDR3 DNA follows: TGTGCCAGCAGACAAGACGGAGAGACCCAGTACTTC. Protein product: CASRQDGETQYF.